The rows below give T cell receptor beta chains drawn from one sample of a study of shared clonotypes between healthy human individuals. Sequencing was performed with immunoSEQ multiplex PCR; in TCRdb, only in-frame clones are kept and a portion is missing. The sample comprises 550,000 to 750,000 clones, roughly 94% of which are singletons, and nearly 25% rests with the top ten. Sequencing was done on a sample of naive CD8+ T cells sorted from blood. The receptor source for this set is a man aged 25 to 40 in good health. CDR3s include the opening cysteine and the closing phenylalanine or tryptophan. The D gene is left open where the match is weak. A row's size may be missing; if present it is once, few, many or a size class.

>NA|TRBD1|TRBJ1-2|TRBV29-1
CSVQGQGAYGYTF
TGCAGCGTTCAGGGACAGGGGGCCTATGGCTACACCTTC
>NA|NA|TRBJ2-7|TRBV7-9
CASSQGLSYEQYF
TGTGCCAGCAGCCAGGGACTTTCCTACGAGCAGTACTTC
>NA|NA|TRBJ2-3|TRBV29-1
CSVEYWDTDTQYF
TGCAGCGTTGAATATTGGGACACAGATACGCAGTATTTT
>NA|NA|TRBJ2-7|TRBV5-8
CASSLSSSSFYEQYF
TGTGCCAGCAGCCTCTCTAGCAGCTCGTTTTACGAGCAGTACTTC
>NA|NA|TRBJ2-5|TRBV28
CASSSGQQVQETQYF
TGTGCCAGCAGTTCCGGACAGCAAGTCCAAGAGACCCAGTACTTC
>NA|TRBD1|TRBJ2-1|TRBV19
CASSITPRTGVRWNEQFF
TGTGCCAGTAGTATAACCCCGAGAACAGGGGTCCGGTGGAATGAGCAGTTCTTC
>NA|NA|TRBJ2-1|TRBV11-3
CASSPGQTNEQFF
TGTGCCAGCAGTCCCGGACAGACCAATGAGCAGTTCTTC
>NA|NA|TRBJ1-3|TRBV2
CASIGQRNTIYF
TGTGCCAGCATCGGTCAGAGAAACACCATATATTTT
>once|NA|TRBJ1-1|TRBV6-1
CASSAGPAGAFF
TGTGCCAGCAGTGCGGGGCCTGCTGGAGCTTTCTTT
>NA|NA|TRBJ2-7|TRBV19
CASSRGSASNAEQYF
TGTGCCAGTAGTCGGGGTAGCGCGAGTAATGCCGAGCAGTACTTC
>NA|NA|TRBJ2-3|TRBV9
CASSESGSSDTQYF
TGTGCCAGCAGCGAGTCGGGCAGTTCAGATACGCAGTATTTT
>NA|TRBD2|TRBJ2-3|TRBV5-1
CASSPRTSGSTDTQYF
TGCGCCAGCAGCCCCCGGACTAGCGGGAGCACAGATACGCAGTATTTT
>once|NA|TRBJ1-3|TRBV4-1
CASSQVLRDGGNTIYF
TGCGCCAGCAGCCAAGTACTCAGGGACGGGGGAAACACCATATATTTT
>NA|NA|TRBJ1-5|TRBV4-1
CASSQVQATSNQPQHF
TGCGCCAGCAGCCAAGTTCAGGCAACTAGCAATCAGCCCCAGCATTTT
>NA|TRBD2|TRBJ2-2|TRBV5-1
CASSLGLAGGAGELFF
TGCGCCAGCAGCTTGGGACTAGCGGGAGGCGCCGGGGAGCTGTTTTTT
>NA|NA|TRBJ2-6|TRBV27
CASRTGGSGANVLTF
TGTGCCAGCAGGACCGGCGGCTCTGGGGCCAACGTCCTGACTTTC
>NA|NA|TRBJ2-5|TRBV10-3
CAASSEGETQYF
TGTGCCGCGTCATCGGAGGGGGAGACCCAGTACTTC
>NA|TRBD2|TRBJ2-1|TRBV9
CASSVAGLASGGNEQFF
TGTGCCAGCAGCGTAGCTGGGTTGGCTAGCGGGGGGAATGAGCAGTTCTTC
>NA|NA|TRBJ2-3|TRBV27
CASSFGLGWGTDTQYF
TGTGCCAGCAGTTTCGGGCTGGGTTGGGGCACAGATACGCAGTATTTT
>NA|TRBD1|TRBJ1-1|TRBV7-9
CASSLGDRNTEAFF
TGTGCCAGCAGCTTAGGGGACAGGAACACTGAAGCTTTCTTT
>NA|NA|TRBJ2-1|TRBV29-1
CSVDPLLNEQFF
TGCAGCGTTGACCCCCTCCTCAATGAGCAGTTCTTC
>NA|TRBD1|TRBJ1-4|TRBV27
CASSPWTGANEKLFF
TGTGCCAGCAGTCCCTGGACAGGGGCTAATGAAAAACTGTTTTTT
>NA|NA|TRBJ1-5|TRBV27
CASSLRGRRNQPQHF
TGTGCCAGCAGTTTAAGGGGTAGGCGCAATCAGCCCCAGCATTTT
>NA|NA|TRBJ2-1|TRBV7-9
CASSLESQGGEQFF
TGTGCCAGCAGCTTAGAATCGCAAGGGGGTGAGCAGTTCTTC
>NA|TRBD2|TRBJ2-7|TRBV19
CASSIFSGGPYEQYF
TGTGCCAGTAGTATTTTTAGCGGGGGTCCCTACGAGCAGTACTTC
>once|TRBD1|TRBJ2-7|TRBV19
CASSMGQAYEQYF
TGTGCCAGTAGTATGGGACAGGCCTACGAGCAGTACTTC
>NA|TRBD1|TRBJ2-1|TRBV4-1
CASSQRTGVVDEQFF
TGCGCCAGCAGCCAAAGGACAGGGGTTGTCGATGAGCAGTTCTTC
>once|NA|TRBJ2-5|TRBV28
CASSFEWGGRETQYF
TGTGCCAGCAGTTTCGAATGGGGCGGACGAGAGACCCAGTACTTC
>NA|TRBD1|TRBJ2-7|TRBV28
CASRLRSGTGYEQYF
TGTGCCAGCAGACTTCGTTCTGGGACAGGCTACGAGCAGTACTTC
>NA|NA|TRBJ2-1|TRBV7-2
CASSSAQGRLREQFF
TGTGCCAGCAGCTCTGCACAGGGTAGGTTACGGGAGCAGTTCTTC
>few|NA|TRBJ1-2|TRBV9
CASSDRVDGYTF
TGTGCCAGCAGCGACAGGGTTGATGGCTACACCTTC
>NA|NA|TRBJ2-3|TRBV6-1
CASSEDGPAAFFSTQYF
TGTGCCAGCAGTGAAGATGGTCCAGCGGCGTTTTTCAGTACGCAGTATTTT
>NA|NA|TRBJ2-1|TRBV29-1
CSVESYNEQFF
TGCAGCGTTGAATCATACAATGAGCAGTTCTTC
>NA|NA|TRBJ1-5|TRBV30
CAWAAKGTVNQPQHF
TGTGCCTGGGCGGCTAAAGGGACTGTGAATCAGCCCCAGCATTTT
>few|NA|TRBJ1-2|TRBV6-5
CASSYSEPSYGYTF
TGTGCCAGCAGTTACTCGGAGCCTTCCTATGGCTACACCTTC
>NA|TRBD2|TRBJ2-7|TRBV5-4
CASSYTSGEAREQYF
TGTGCCAGCAGCTATACTAGCGGAGAGGCCCGCGAGCAGTACTTC
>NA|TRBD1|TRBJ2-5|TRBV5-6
CASSLDGDRGETQYF
TGTGCCAGCAGCTTGGATGGGGACAGGGGCGAGACCCAGTACTTC
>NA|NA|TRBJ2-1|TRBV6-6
CASSPGILYNEQFF
TGTGCCAGCAGCCCCGGGATCTTATATAATGAGCAGTTCTTC
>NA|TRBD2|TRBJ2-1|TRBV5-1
CASSLGQSGGDEQFF
TGCGCCAGCAGCTTGGGACAGTCGGGAGGCGATGAGCAGTTCTTC
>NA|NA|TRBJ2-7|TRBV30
CAWLVRDGTYEQYF
TGTGCCTGGCTCGTCCGCGACGGGACCTACGAGCAGTACTTC
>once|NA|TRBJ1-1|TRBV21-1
CASSKGRRSGDLWHEAFF
TGTGCCAGCAGCAAAGGTCGCCGCAGTGGGGACCTCTGGCACGAAGCTTTCTTT
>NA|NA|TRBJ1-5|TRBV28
CASSQGDKTSQPQHF
TGTGCCAGCAGCCAGGGCGACAAGACCAGTCAGCCCCAGCATTTT
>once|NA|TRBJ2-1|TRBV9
CASSPLGDFGNEQFF
TGTGCCAGCAGCCCCCTAGGGGATTTCGGCAATGAGCAGTTCTTC
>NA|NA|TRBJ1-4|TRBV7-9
CASSPAARGGEKLFF
TGTGCCAGCAGCCCTGCAGCCCGGGGAGGTGAAAAACTGTTTTTT
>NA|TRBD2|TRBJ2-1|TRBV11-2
CASSLVPGLAGGDNEQFF
TGTGCCAGCAGCTTAGTTCCGGGACTAGCGGGAGGCGACAATGAGCAGTTCTTC
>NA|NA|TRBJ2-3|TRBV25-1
CASSDGASWTGTDTQYF
TGTGCCAGCAGTGATGGGGCAAGCTGGACAGGCACAGATACGCAGTATTTT
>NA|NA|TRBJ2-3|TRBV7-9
CASSSERLGPDTQYF
TGTGCCAGCAGCTCCGAACGCCTGGGGCCAGATACGCAGTATTTT
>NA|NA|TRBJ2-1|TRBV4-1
CASSQPEGLPGNEQFF
TGCGCCAGCAGCCAGCCGGAGGGGTTACCGGGCAATGAGCAGTTCTTC
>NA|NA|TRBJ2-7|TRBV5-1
CASSRDGASYEQYF
TGCGCCAGCAGCAGGGACGGGGCCTCCTACGAGCAGTACTTC
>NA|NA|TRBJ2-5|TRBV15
CATSRDRGFGETQYF
TGTGCCACCAGCAGAGATCGGGGGTTTGGGGAGACCCAGTACTTC
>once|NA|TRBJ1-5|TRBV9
CASSPGGADQPQHF
TGTGCCAGCAGCCCAGGCGGGGCCGATCAGCCCCAGCATTTT
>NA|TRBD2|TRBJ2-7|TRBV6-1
CASKPGLAEYEQYF
TGTGCCAGCAAACCGGGACTAGCGGAATACGAGCAGTACTTC
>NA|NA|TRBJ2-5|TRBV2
CASSGSILDPLRQETQYF
TGTGCCAGCAGTGGGTCTATTTTGGACCCCCTGAGACAAGAGACCCAGTACTTC
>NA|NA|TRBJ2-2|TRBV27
CASTLTGNTGELFF
TGTGCCAGCACTTTGACGGGTAACACCGGGGAGCTGTTTTTT